Described below is a single T cell receptor (beta chain) sequence and its context. The target antigen is unknown. The record originates from a study of tumor and adjacent non-tumor tissue in lung cancer. Study conclusions and caveats: Tumor TCR diversity, when higher, was linked to shorter survival. TCR diversity was significantly greater in tumor than normal lung tissue. Normal lung showed higher cumulative top 100 clone frequency than tumor.

This CDR3 contains 14 residues. CDR1 is LGHNT and CDR2 is FRNRAP in the germline V gene. V was clipped by 6 bases and J by 6 bases, with 15 bases between them. The template was RNA from unsorted bulk tissue. Distant lung tissue was collected more than 3 cm away from the tumor edge. Chemotherapy-naive patients with new lung cancer underwent thoracic surgery in China, August–late 2014. Three rounds of nested PCR, following a modified ARM-PCR protocol, produced the TCRbeta library. TCRdb processed the multiplex PCR reads anew with MiXCR; each CDR3 protein has one entry. This table has some 80,000 distinct CDR3 sequences, less than 85% appearing once.

The clonotype was recovered from a man between 65 and 85 years old with non-small cell lung cancer. The sample comprised distant non-tumor lung tissue. This chain connects TRBV12-5 to TRBJ1-5, with D possibly matching TRBD1 (5 bases). Here the CDR3 reads CASGITTDSQPQHF. CDR3 in DNA: TGTGCTAGTGGCATTACCACTGACAGTCAGCCCCAGCATTTT.